This is a list of T cell receptor beta chains from one sample in a study of response to subunit inactivated influenza vaccine. TCRdb redid the calling of the RT-PCR reads with MiXCR, one entry per CDR3 protein. The profile shows roughly 500,000 distinct CDR3 sequences, 16% of them singletons. Here the sequenced sample was CD4+ T cells sorted from PBMCs, taken 23 months after vaccination. Every receptor here comes from a man in his fifties or sixties who received an inactivated influenza vaccine. Both conserved end residues are part of each CDR3. The D gene is left open where the match is weak. Only some rows state a clone size, as once, few, many or a class for expanded clones.

TRBV7-2,-,few,TRBJ1-2,CASSLSGDSYGYTF,TGTGCCAGCAGCTTATCAGGCGACTCTTATGGCTACACCTTC
TRBV10-3,TRBD1,-,TRBJ1-4,CASGQGATNEKLFF,TGTGCCAGTGGACAGGGGGCAACTAATGAAAAACTGTTTTTT
TRBV7-6,-,few,TRBJ2-3,CASSQYSSTDTQYF,TGTGCCAGCAGTCAGTATTCTAGCACAGATACGCAGTATTTT
TRBV7-2,-,few,TRBJ2-7,CASSLDGGSYEQYF,TGTGCCAGCAGCTTAGACGGTGGCTCCTACGAGCAGTACTTC
TRBV29-1,-,-,TRBJ1-3,CSVVLQGRNTIYF,TGCAGCGTTGTTCTGCAGGGAAGAAACACCATATATTTT
TRBV7-3,TRBD2,-,TRBJ2-3,CASSASGRKDTQYF,TGTGCCAGCAGCGCCAGCGGGAGGAAGGATACGCAGTATTTT
TRBV9,TRBD2,-,TRBJ2-1,CASSVDVAGGYNEQFF,TGTGCCAGCAGCGTAGATGTAGCGGGAGGGTACAATGAGCAGTTCTTC
TRBV12-3/TRBV12-4,-,-,TRBJ2-6,CASRSGQRSSGANVLTF,TGTGCCAGCAGATCCGGGCAACGTTCCTCTGGGGCCAACGTCCTGACTTTC
TRBV7-6,-,-,TRBJ2-5,CASSLAFSVAASAPGTQYF,TGTGCCAGCAGCTTAGCATTTTCGGTGGCCGCTAGCGCCCCAGGGACCCAGTACTTC
TRBV20-1,-,-,TRBJ2-7,CSAREVRTYAQYF,TGCAGTGCTAGGGAGGTCAGGACCTACGCGCAGTACTTC
TRBV20-1,-,-,TRBJ2-7,CSARDGRTYEQYF,TGCAGTGCTAGAGATGGCCGAACCTACGAGCAGTACTTC
TRBV6-6,TRBD2,-,TRBJ2-1,CASYGLAGGRQFF,TGTGCCAGCTACGGACTAGCGGGGGGGCGGCAGTTCTTC
TRBV24-1,TRBD1,-,TRBJ2-1,CATGQGVKDEQFF,TGTGCCACGGGACAGGGGGTTAAGGATGAGCAGTTCTTC
TRBV3-1,-,many,TRBJ2-5,CASSQVRKTQYF,TGTGCCAGCAGCCAAGTGAGGAAGACCCAGTACTTC
TRBV6-5,-,few,TRBJ1-3,CASSYSMAGAGNTIYF,TGTGCCAGCAGTTACTCGATGGCAGGGGCTGGAAACACCATATATTTT
TRBV20-1,-,few,TRBJ2-7,CSARGAYRKANPYEQYF,TGCAGTGCTAGGGGGGCTTATCGGAAGGCGAACCCCTACGAGCAGTACTTC
TRBV20-1,-,-,TRBJ1-6,CSALRGAGNSPLHF,TGCAGTGCCCTCCGGGGGGCTGGGAATTCACCCCTCCACTTT
TRBV24-1,TRBD1,few,TRBJ1-5,CATSPSGGGNQPQHF,TGTGCCACCAGTCCCTCAGGGGGCGGCAATCAGCCCCAGCATTTT
TRBV30,-,-,TRBJ2-3,CAWSPDRHTQYF,TGTGCCTGGAGTCCCGACAGACATACGCAGTATTTT
TRBV20-1,-,-,TRBJ1-1,CSARGRARATEAFF,TGCAGTGCCAGGGGACGGGCCAGGGCCACTGAAGCTTTCTTT
TRBV5-1,-,-,TRBJ2-7,CASSISQGRTYEQYF,TGCGCCAGCAGCATATCACAGGGGAGGACCTACGAGCAGTACTTC
TRBV7-2,TRBD2,few,TRBJ2-7,CASSPPGLAGVEQYF,TGTGCCAGCAGCCCGCCGGGACTAGCGGGAGTTGAGCAGTACTTC
TRBV20-1,TRBD2,-,TRBJ2-1,CSARRQRESSIDNEQFF,TGCAGTGCTAGGAGGCAGCGGGAGAGTTCAATCGACAATGAGCAGTTCTTC